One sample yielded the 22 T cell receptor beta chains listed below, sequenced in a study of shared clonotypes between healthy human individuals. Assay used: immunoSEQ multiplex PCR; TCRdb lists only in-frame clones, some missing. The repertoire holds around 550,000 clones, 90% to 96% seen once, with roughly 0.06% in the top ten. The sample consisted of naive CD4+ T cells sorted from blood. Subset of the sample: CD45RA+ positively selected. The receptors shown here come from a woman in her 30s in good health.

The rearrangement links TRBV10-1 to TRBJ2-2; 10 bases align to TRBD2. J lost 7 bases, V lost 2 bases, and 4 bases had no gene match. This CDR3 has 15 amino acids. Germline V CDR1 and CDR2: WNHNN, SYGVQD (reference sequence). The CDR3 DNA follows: TGCGCCAGCAGTGAGCTAGCGGGAGACGTCGGGGAGCTGTTTTTT. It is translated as CASSELAGDVGELFF.

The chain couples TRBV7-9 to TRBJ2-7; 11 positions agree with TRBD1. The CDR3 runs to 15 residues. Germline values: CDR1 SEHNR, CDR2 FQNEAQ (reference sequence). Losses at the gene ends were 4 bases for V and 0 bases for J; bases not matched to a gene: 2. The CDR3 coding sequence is TGTGCCAGCAGCTCGGGACAGGGGGTCTCCTACGAGCAGTACTTC. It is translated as CASSSGQGVSYEQYF.

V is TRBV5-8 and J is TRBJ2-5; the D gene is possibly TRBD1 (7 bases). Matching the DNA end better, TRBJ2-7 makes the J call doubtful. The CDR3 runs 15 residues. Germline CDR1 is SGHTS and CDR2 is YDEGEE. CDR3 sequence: CASSFRGDGYYEQYF. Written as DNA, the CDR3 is TGTGCCAGCAGCTTCAGGGGGGATGGTTACTACGAGCAGTACTTC.

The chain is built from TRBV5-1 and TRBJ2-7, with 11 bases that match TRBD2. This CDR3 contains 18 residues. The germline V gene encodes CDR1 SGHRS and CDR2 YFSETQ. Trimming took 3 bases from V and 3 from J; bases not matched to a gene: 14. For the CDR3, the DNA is TGCGCCAGCAGCTCGAGGACTAGCGGGTTCCAATCGGGCTACGAGCAGTACTTC. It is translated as CASSSRTSGFQSGYEQYF.

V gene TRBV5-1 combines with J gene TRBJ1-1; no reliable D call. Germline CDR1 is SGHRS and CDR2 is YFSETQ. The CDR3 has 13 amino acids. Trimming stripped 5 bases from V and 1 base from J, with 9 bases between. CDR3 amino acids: CASRSSQNTEAFF. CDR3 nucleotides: TGCGCCAGCAGGAGTAGTCAGAACACTGAAGCTTTCTTT.

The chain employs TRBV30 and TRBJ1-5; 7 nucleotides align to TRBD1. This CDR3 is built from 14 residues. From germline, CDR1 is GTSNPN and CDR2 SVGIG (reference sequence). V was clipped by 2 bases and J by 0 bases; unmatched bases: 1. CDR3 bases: TGTGCCTGGAGTCAGGGGGGTAGCAATCAGCCCCAGCATTTT. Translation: CAWSQGGSNQPQHF.

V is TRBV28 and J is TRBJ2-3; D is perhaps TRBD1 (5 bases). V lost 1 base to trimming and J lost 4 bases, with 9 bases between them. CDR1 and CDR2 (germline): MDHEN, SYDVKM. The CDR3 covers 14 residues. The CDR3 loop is CASSLSRGADTQYF. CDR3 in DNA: TGTGCCAGCAGTTTATCAAGGGGCGCAGATACGCAGTATTTT.

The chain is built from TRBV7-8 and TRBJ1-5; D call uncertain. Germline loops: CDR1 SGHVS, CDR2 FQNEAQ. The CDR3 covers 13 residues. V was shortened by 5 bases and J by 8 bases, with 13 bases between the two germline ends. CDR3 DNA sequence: TGTGCCAGCAGCCCCGACCCAGGAAAGCCCCAGCATTTT. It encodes CASSPDPGKPQHF.

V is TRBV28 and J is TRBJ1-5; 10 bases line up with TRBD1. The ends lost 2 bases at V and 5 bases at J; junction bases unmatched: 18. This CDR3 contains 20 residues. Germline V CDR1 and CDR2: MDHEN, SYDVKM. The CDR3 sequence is CASSLHTGTGVSAHYQPQHF. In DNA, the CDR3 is TGTGCCAGCAGTTTACACACCGGGACAGGGGTATCTGCCCATTATCAGCCCCAGCATTTT.

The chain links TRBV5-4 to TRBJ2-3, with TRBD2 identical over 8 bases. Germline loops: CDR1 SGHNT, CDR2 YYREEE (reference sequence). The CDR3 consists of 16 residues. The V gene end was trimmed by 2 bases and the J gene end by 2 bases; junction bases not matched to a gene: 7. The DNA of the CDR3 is TGTGCCAGCAGCTTCCCCGGGAGGGACTACACAGATACGCAGTATTTT. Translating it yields CASSFPGRDYTDTQYF.

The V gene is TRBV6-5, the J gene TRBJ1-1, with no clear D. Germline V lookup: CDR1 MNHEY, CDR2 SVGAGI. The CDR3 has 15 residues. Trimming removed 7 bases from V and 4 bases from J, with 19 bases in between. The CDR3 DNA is TGTGCCAGCATCAATCGCCTCCCTGTGACCACTGAAGCTTTCTTT. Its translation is CASINRLPVTTEAFF.

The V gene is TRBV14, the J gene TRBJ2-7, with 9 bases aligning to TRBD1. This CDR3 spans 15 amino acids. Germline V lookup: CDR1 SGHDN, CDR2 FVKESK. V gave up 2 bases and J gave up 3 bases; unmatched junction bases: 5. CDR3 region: CASSQLGQGGYEQYF. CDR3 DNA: TGTGCCAGCAGCCAATTGGGACAGGGAGGCTACGAGCAGTACTTC.

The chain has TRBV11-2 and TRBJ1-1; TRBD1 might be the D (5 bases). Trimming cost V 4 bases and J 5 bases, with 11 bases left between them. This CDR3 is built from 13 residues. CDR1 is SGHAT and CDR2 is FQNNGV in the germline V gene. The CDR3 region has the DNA TGTGCCAGCAGCTCCTCAGGGTTAACTGAAGCTTTCTTT. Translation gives CASSSSGLTEAFF.

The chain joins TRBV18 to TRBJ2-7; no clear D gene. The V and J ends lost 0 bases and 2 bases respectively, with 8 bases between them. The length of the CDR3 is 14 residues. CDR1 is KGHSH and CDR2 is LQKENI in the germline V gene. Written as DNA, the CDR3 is TGTGCCAGCTCACCACCGACAAATACCTACGAGCAGTACTTC. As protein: CASSPPTNTYEQYF. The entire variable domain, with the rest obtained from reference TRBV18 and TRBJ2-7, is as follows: NAGVMQNPRHLVRRRGQEARLRCSPMKGHSHVYWYRQLPEEGLKFMVYLQKENIIDESGMPKERFSAEFPKEGPSILRIQQVVRGDSAAYFCASSPPTNTYEQYFGPGTRLTVT.

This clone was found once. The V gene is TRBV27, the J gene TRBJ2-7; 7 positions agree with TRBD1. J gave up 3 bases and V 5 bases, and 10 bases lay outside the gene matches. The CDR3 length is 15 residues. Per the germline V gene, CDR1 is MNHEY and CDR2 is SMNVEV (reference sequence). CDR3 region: CASSHLDREVYEQYF. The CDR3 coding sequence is TGTGCCAGCAGTCATCTTGACAGGGAAGTCTACGAGCAGTACTTC.

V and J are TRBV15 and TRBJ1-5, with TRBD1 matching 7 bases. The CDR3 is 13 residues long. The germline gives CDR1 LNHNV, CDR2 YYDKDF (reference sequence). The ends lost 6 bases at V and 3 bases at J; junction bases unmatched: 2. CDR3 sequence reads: CATRGQINQPQHF. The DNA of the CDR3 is TGTGCCACCAGGGGACAGATCAATCAGCCCCAGCATTTT.

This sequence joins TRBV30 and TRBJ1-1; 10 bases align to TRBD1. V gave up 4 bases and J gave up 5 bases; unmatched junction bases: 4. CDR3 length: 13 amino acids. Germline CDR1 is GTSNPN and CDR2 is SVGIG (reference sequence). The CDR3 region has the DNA TGTGCCTGGAAGGACAGGGGGAAAACTGAAGCTTTCTTT. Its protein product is CAWKDRGKTEAFF.

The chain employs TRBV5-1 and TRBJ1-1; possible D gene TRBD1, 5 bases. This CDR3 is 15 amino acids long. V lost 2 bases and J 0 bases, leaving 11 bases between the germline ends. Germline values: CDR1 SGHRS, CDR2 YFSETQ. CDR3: CASSLSQGMNTEAFF. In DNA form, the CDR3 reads TGCGCCAGCAGCTTAAGTCAGGGAATGAACACTGAAGCTTTCTTT.

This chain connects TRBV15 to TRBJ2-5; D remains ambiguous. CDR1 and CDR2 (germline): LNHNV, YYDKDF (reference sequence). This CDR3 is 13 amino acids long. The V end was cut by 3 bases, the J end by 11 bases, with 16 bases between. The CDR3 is CATSSNLDLEQYF. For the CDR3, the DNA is TGTGCCACCAGCAGCAATTTGGACCTGGAGCAGTACTTC. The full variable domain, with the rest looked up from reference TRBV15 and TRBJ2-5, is DAMVIQNPRYQVTQFGKPVTLSCSQTLNHNVMYWYQQKSSQAPKLLFHYYDKDFNNEADTPDNFQSRRPNTSFCFLDIRSPGLGDTAMYLCATSSNLDLEQYFGPGTRLLVL.

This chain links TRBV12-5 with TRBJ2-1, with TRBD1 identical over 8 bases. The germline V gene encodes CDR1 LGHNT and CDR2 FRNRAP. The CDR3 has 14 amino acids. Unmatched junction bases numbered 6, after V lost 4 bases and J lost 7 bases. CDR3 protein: CASGYGQGRNEQFF. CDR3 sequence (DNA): TGTGCTAGTGGTTACGGACAGGGTCGGAATGAGCAGTTCTTC.

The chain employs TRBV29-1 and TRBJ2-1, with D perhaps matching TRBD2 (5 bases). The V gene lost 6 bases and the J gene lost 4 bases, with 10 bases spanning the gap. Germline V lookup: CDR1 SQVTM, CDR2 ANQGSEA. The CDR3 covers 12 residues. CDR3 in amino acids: CSVVTRYNEQFF. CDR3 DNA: TGCAGCGTCGTTACTAGATACAATGAGCAGTTCTTC.

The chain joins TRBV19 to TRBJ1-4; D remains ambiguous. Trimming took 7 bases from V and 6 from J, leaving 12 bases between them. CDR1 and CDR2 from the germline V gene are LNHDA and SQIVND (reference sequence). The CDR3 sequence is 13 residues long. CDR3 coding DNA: TGTGCCAGTACGGGTGTTGGGGATGAAAAACTGTTTTTT. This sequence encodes CASTGVGDEKLFF. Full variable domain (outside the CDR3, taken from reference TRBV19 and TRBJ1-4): DGGITQSPKYLFRKEGQNVTLSCEQNLNHDAMYWYRQDPGQGLRLIYYSQIVNDFQKGDIAEGYSVSREKKESFPLTVTSAQKNPTAFYLCASTGVGDEKLFFGSGTQLSVL.